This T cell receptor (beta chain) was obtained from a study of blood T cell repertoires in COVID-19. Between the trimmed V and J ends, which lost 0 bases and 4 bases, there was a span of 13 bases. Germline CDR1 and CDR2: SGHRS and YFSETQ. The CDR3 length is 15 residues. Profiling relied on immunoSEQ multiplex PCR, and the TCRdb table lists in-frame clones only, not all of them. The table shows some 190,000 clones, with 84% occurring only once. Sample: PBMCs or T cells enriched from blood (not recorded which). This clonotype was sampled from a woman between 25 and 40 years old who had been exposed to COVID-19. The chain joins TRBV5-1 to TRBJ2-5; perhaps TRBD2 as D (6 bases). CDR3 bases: TGCGCCAGCAGCTTGGTCGTGGGGGGTTTAGAGACCCAGTACTTC. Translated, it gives CASSLVVGGLETQYF.